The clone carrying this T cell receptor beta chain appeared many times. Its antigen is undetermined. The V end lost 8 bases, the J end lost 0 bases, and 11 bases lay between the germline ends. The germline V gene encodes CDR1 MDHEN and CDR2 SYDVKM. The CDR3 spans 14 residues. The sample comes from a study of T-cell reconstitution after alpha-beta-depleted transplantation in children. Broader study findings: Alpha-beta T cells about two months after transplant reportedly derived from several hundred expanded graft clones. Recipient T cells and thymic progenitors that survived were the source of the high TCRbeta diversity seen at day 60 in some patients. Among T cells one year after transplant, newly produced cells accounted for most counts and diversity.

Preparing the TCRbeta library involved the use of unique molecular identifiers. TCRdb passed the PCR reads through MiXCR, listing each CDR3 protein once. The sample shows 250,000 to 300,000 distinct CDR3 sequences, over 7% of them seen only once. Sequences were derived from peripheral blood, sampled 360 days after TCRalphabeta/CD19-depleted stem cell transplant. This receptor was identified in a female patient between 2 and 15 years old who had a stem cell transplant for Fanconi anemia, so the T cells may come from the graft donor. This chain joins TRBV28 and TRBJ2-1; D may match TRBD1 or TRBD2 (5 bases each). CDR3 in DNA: TGTGCCAGCGAAGCAGGGAGCTCCTACAATGAGCAGTTCTTC. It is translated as CASEAGSSYNEQFF.